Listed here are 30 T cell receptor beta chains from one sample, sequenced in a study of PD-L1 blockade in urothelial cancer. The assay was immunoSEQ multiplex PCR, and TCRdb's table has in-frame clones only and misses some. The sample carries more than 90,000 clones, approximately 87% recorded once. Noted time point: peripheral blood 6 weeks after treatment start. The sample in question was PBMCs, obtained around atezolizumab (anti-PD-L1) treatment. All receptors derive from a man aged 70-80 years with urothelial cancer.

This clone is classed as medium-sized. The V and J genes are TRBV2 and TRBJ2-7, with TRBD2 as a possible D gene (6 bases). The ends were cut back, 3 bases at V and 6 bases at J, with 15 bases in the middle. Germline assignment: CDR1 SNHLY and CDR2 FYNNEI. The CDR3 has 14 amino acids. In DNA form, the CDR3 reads TGTGCCAGCAGTGACCCCGGGAGCGTAGGCGAGCAGTACTTC. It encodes CASSDPGSVGEQYF.

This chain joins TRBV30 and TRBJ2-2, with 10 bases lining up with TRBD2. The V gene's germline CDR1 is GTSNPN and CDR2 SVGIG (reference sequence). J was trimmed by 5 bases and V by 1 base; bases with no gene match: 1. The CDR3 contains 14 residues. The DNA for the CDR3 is TGTGCCTGGAGTGCAGCGGGAGGGACCGGGGAGCTGTTTTTT. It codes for CAWSAAGGTGELFF.

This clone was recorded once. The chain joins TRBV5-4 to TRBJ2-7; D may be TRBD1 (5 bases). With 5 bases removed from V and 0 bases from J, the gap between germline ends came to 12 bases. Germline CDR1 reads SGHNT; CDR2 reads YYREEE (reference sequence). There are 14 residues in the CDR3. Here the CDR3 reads CASRRGDDSYEQYF. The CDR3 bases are TGTGCCAGCAGAAGGGGTGACGACTCCTACGAGCAGTACTTC.

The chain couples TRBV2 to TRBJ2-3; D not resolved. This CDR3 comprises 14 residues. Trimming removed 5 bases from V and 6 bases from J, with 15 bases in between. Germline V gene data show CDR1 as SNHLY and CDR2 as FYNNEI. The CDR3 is CASSLSGRRDTQYF. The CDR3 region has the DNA TGTGCCAGCAGTTTGTCGGGTCGTCGGGATACGCAGTATTTT. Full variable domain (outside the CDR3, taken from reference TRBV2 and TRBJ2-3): EPEVTQTPSHQVTQMGQEVILRCVPISNHLYFYWYRQILGQKVEFLVSFYNNEISEKSEIFDDQFSVERPDGSNFTLKIRSTKLEDSAMYFCASSLSGRRDTQYFGPGTRLTVL.

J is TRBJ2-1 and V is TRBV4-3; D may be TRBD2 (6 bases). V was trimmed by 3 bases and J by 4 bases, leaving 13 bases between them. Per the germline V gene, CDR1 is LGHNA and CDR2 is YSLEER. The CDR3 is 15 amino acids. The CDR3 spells CASSQGSSAYNEQFF. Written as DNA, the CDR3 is TGCGCCAGCAGCCAGGGGTCTAGCGCATACAATGAGCAGTTCTTC.

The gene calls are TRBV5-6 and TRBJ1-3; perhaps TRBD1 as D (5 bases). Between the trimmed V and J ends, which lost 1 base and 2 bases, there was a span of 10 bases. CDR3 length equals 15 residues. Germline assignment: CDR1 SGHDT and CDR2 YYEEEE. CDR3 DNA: TGTGCCAGCAGCTTGCGGGGGTTCACTGGAAACACCATATATTTT. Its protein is CASSLRGFTGNTIYF. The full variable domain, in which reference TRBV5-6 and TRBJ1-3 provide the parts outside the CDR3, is DAGVTQSPTHLIKTRGQQVTLRCSPKSGHDTVSWYQQALGQGPQFIFQYYEEEERQRGNFPDRFSGHQFPNYSSELNVNALLLGDSALYLCASSLRGFTGNTIYFGEGSWLTVV.

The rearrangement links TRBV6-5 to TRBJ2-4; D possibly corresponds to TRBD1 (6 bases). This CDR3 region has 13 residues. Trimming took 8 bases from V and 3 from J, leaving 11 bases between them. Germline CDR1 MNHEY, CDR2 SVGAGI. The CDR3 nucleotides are TGTGCCAGCGGCCTAGGGGGCAAAAACATTCAGTACTTC. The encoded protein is CASGLGGKNIQYF.

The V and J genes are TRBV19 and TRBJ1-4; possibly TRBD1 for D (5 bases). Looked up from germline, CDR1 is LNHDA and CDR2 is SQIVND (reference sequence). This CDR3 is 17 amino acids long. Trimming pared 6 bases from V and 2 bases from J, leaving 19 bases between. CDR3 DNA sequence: TGTGCCAGTAGCAGTCCTTTCAATGGGGCTACTAATGAAAAACTGTTTTTT. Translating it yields CASSSPFNGATNEKLFF.

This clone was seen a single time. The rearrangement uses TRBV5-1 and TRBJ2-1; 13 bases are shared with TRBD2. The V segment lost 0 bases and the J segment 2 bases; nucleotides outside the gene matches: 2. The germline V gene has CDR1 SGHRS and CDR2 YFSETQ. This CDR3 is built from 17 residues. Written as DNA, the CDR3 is TGCGCCAGCAGCTTGGTTGGGACTAGCGGGGCCTACAATGAGCAGTTCTTC. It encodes CASSLVGTSGAYNEQFF.

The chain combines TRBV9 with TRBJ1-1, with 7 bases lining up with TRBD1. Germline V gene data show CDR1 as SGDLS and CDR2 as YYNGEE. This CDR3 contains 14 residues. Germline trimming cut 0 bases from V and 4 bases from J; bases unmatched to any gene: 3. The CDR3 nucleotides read TGTGCCAGCAGCGTAGAGGGGGCGGGCACTGAAGCTTTCTTT. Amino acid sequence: CASSVEGAGTEAFF.

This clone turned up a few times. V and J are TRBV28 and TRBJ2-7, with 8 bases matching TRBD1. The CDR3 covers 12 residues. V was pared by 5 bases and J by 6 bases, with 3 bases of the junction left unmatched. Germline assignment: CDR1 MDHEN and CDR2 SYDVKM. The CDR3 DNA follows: TGTGCCAGCAGTCGGGACAGGTCCGAGCAGTACTTC. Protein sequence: CASSRDRSEQYF.

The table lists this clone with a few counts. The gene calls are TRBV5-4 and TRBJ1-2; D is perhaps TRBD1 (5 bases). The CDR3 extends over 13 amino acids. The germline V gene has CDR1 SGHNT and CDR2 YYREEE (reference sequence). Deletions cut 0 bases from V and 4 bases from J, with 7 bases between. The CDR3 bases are TGTGCCAGCAGCTTGGCACAGGTCTATGGCTACACCTTC. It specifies CASSLAQVYGYTF.

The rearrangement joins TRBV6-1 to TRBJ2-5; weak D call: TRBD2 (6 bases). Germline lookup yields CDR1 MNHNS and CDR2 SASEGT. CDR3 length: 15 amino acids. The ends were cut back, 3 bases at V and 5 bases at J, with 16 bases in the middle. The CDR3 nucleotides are TGTGCCAGCAGTGATGGGACTTTTGCCGGGGAGACCCAGTACTTC. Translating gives CASSDGTFAGETQYF.

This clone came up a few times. The CDR3: CASSETGTGELFF. Here the CDR3 DNA reads TGTGCCAGCAGTGAAACAGGGACCGGGGAGCTGTTTTTT. J is TRBJ2-2 and V is TRBV6-1; D possibly corresponds to TRBD1 (6 bases). The CDR3 runs 13 residues. V lost 2 bases and J lost 5, with 6 bases in between. Per germline, CDR1 MNHNS and CDR2 SASEGT.

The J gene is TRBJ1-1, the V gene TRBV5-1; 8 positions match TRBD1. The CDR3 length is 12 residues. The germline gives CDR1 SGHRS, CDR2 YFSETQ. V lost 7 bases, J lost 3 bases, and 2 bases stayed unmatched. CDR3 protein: CASGQGYTEAFF. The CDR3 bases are TGCGCCAGCGGACAGGGTTACACTGAAGCTTTCTTT.

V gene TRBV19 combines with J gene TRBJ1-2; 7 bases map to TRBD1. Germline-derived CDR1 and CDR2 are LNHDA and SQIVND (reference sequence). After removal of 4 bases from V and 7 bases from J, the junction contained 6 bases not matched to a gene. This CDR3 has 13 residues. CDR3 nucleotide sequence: TGTGCCAGTAGTACCGGTACAGGGGTTGGCTACACCTTC. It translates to CASSTGTGVGYTF.

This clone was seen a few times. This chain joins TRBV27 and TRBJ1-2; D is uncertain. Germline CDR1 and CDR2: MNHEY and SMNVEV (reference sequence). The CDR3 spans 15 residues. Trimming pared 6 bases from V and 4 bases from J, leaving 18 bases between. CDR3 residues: CASRLTYSNLYGYTF. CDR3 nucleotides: TGTGCCAGCAGATTGACATATTCAAATCTCTATGGCTACACCTTC.

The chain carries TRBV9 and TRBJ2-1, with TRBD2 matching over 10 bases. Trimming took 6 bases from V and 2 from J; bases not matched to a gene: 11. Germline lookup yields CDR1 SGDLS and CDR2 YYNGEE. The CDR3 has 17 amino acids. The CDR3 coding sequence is TGTGCCAGCACCCAAAGTGGAACTAGCGGGACCTACAATGAGCAGTTCTTC. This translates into CASTQSGTSGTYNEQFF. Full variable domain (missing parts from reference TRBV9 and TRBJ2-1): DSGVTQTPKHLITATGQRVTLRCSPRSGDLSVYWYQQSLDQGLQFLIQYYNGEERAKGNILERFSAQQFPDLHSELNLSSLELGDSALYFCASTQSGTSGTYNEQFFGPGTRLTVL.

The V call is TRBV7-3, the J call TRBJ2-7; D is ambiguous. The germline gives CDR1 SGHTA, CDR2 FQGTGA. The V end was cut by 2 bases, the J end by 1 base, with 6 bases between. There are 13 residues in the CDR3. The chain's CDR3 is CASSLGASYEQYF. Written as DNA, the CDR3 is TGTGCCAGCAGCTTAGGAGCGTCCTACGAGCAGTACTTC.

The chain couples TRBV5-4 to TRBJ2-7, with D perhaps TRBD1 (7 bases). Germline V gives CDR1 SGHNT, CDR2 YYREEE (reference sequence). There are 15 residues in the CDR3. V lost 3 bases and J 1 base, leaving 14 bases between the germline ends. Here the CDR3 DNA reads TGTGCCAGCAGCTCAAGGGACAGCGGGTCCTACGAGCAGTACTTC. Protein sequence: CASSSRDSGSYEQYF.

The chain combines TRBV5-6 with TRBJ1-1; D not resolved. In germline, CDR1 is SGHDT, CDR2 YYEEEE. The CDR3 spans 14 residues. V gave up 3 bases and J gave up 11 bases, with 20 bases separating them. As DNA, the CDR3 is TGTGCCAGCAGCTACCGGGGTGGATCCCTGGACGCTTTCTTT. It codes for CASSYRGGSLDAFF. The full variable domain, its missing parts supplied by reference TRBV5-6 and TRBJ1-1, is DAGVTQSPTHLIKTRGQQVTLRCSPKSGHDTVSWYQQALGQGPQFIFQYYEEEERQRGNFPDRFSGHQFPNYSSELNVNALLLGDSALYLCASSYRGGSLDAFFGQGTRLTVV.

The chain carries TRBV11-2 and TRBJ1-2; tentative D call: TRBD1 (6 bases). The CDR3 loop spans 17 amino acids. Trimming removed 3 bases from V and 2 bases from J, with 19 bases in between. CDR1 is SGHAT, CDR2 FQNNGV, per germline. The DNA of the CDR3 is TGTGCCAGCAGCTTCACAGGGTCTGGCTACTCGAACTATGGCTACACCTTC. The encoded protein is CASSFTGSGYSNYGYTF.

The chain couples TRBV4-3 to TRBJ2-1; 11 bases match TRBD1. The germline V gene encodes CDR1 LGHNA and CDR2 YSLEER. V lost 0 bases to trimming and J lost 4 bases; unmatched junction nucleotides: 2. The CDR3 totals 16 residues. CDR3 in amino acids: CASSQERDRGYNEQFF. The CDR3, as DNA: TGCGCCAGCAGCCAAGAACGGGACAGGGGGTACAATGAGCAGTTCTTC.

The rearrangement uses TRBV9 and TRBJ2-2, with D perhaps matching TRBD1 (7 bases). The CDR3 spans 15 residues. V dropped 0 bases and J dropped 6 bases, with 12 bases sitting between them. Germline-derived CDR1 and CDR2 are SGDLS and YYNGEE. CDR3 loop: CASSVGPGGSGELFF. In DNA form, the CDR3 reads TGTGCCAGCAGCGTAGGGCCAGGGGGGTCCGGGGAGCTGTTTTTT.

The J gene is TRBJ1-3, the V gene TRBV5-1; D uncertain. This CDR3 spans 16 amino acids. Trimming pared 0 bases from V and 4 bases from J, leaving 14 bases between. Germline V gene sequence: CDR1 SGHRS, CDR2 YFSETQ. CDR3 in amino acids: CASSLAGSRRGNTIYF. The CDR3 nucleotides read TGCGCCAGCAGCTTGGCGGGGTCAAGAAGAGGAAACACCATATATTTT.

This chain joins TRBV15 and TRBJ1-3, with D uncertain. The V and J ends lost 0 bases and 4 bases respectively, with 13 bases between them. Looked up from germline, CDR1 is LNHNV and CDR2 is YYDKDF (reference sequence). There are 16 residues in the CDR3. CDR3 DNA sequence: TGTGCCACCAGCAGAGATCAGTACGGGGAAGGAAACACCATATATTTT. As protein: CATSRDQYGEGNTIYF.

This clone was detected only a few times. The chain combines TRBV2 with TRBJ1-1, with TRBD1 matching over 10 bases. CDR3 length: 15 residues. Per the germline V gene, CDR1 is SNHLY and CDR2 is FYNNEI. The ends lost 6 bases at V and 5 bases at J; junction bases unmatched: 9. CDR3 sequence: CASRATGTGETEAFF. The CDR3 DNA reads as TGTGCCAGCAGGGCAACCGGGACAGGGGAGACTGAAGCTTTCTTT.

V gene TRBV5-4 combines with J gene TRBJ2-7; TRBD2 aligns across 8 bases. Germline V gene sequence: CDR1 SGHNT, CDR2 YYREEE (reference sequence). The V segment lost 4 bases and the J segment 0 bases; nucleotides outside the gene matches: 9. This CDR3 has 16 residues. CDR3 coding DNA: TGTGCCAGCAGCCTAGCTAGCGGGTTTAGCTCCTACGAGCAGTACTTC. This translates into CASSLASGFSSYEQYF.

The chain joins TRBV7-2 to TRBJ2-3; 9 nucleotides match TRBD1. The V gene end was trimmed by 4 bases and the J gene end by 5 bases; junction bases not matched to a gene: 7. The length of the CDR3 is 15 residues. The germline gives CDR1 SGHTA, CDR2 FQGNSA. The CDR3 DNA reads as TGTGCCAGCAGCTCCCAGACAGGGGGTGGAGATACGCAGTATTTT. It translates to CASSSQTGGGDTQYF.

The CDR3 reads CASSDRTSGRTNYEQYF. The CDR3 nucleotides read TGTGCCAGTAGTGACCGGACTAGCGGGAGGACGAATTACGAGCAGTACTTC. V is TRBV19 and J is TRBJ2-7; 14 bases map to TRBD2. Germline CDR1 and CDR2: LNHDA and SQIVND (reference sequence). The CDR3 length is 17 residues. Germline trimming cut 5 bases from V and 4 bases from J; bases unmatched to any gene: 10. Supplemented by reference TRBV19 and TRBJ2-7, the full variable domain reads DGGITQSPKYLFRKEGQNVTLSCEQNLNHDAMYWYRQDPGQGLRLIYYSQIVNDFQKGDIAEGYSVSREKKESFPLTVTSAQKNPTAFYLCASSDRTSGRTNYEQYFGPGTRLTVT.